Presented here are 9 T cell receptor beta chains from one specimen sequenced in a study of blood T cell repertoires in COVID-19 (dated by TCRdb to the early 2020s). The protocol used for the library was the immunoSEQ multiplex PCR assay. Entries here come from immuneACCESS through TCRdb and include only in-frame sequences with V and J called. Some clones fail to appear in such tables; in the studies checked, an unresolved V gene covers under half of the shortfall, and the cause of the remainder is unknown. This sample comprises more than 140,000 clones, approximately 86% of them detected only once. About 1.5% of the sample lies in the top ten. Sequencing input: peripheral blood. The receptors were sampled from a woman aged 60-70 years with acute or convalescent COVID-19.

The gene calls are TRBV6-4 and TRBJ1-2, with a tentative D call TRBD1 (6 bases). The germline V gene encodes CDR1 MRHNA and CDR2 SNTAGT. This CDR3 region has 16 residues. Deletions cut 6 bases from V and 0 bases from J, with 17 bases between. CDR3 region: CASSATGTQTNYGYTF. CDR3 bases: TGTGCCAGCAGCGCAACCGGGACACAAACTAACTATGGCTACACCTTC.

This rearrangement joins TRBV5-4 to TRBJ2-7, with D possibly matching TRBD1 (6 bases). Germline CDR1 is SGHNT and CDR2 is YYREEE (reference sequence). V lost 4 bases to trimming and J lost 2 bases, with 16 bases between them. CDR3 length: 15 residues. The CDR3 nucleotides are TGTGCCAGCAGCCTACCGGGACACCCCACCTACGAGCAGTACTTC. Translating gives CASSLPGHPTYEQYF.

The J gene is TRBJ1-1, the V gene TRBV5-1; 7 bases match TRBD1. The CDR3 spans 16 residues. Germline V gene data show CDR1 as SGHRS and CDR2 as YFSETQ. The junction had 16 bases not matched to a gene; V was cut back by 4 bases and J by 7 bases. CDR3 amino acids: CASSRSTPGTADEAFF. The CDR3 bases are TGCGCCAGCAGCCGATCGACTCCCGGGACAGCTGATGAAGCTTTCTTT.

The gene calls are TRBV19 and TRBJ1-6; TRBD1 matches at 8 bases. Germline CDR1 and CDR2: LNHDA and SQIVND (reference sequence). The ends lost 4 bases at V and 2 bases at J; junction bases unmatched: 4. This CDR3 comprises 16 residues. CDR3 loop: CASSTGGNPYNSPLHF. The CDR3 region has the DNA TGTGCCAGTAGTACAGGGGGCAACCCCTATAATTCACCCCTCCACTTT.

The CDR3 region is CASSLTGRHYGYTF. The CDR3, as DNA: TGTGCCAGCAGCTTGACAGGGCGGCACTATGGCTACACCTTC. This chain links TRBV5-6 with TRBJ1-2, with a possible D match to TRBD1 (6 bases). This CDR3 is built from 14 residues. CDR1 and CDR2 (germline): SGHDT, YYEEEE. Between the trimmed V and J ends, which lost 1 base and 3 bases, there was a span of 10 bases.

This sequence joins TRBV19 and TRBJ2-5, with 13 bases that match TRBD2. Germline lookup yields CDR1 LNHDA and CDR2 SQIVND (reference sequence). J was trimmed by 5 bases and V by 1 base; bases with no gene match: 4. CDR3 length: 16 residues. CDR3 coding DNA: TGTGCCAGTAGTATAGCCGGACTAGCGGGGGCCGAGACCCAGTACTTC. Translating it yields CASSIAGLAGAETQYF.

The gene calls are TRBV5-1 and TRBJ1-6, with 8 positions matching TRBD1. This CDR3 is built from 15 residues. The V and J ends lost 4 bases and 7 bases, in that order; junction bases with no gene match: 7. Germline assignment: CDR1 SGHRS and CDR2 YFSETQ. CDR3 coding DNA: TGCGCCAGCAGCCCCAGGACAGGGAGGAATTCACCCCTCCACTTT. This codes for CASSPRTGRNSPLHF.

The V call is TRBV10-3, the J call TRBJ2-5, with 8 nucleotides matching TRBD2. In germline, CDR1 is ENHRY, CDR2 SYGVKD. The CDR3 runs 14 residues. Trimming removed 4 bases from V and 5 bases from J; junction bases left unmatched: 6. The CDR3, as DNA: TGTGCCATCAGTGCGGGGGGGCCGCGGGAGACCCAGTACTTC. Translating it yields CAISAGGPRETQYF.

V usage is TRBV5-6 and J usage is TRBJ2-5; a weak D match, TRBD2 (6 bases). There are 14 residues in the CDR3. V was shortened by 0 bases and J by 5 bases, with 11 bases between the two germline ends. Germline V gene data show CDR1 as SGHDT and CDR2 as YYEEEE. CDR3 nucleotides: TGTGCCAGCAGCTTGGAGCCCCGGGGGGAGACCCAGTACTTC. This gives the protein CASSLEPRGETQYF.